These 19 T cell receptor beta chains came from one sample sequenced in a study of cytotoxic CD8 clonotypes in ibrutinib-treated CLL. Method: immunoSEQ multiplex PCR; TCRdb's copy keeps in-frame clones and lacks some. This table holds 35,000 to 40,000 clones, 71% found once. This material consisted of PBMCs, taken at disease progression, from a patient treated with ibrutinib. The origin of the receptors is a human donor with chronic lymphocytic leukemia.

J is TRBJ1-2 and V is TRBV4-1, with TRBD1 as a possible D gene (6 bases). The germline gives CDR1 MGHRA, CDR2 YSYEKL. V lost 7 bases and J lost 4, with 16 bases in between. This CDR3 spans 14 amino acids. The CDR3 spells CASTQGGGFYGYTF. DNA of the CDR3: TGCGCCAGCACCCAGGGTGGGGGCTTCTATGGCTACACCTTC.

This clone was detected a few times. Sequence at one end of the junction differs from germline and may be a read error. The V gene is TRBV2, the J gene TRBJ1-4; 7 bases are a match to TRBD1. From germline, CDR1 is SNHLY and CDR2 FYNNEI. This CDR3 contains 15 residues. DNA for the CDR3: TGTGCCAGCAGGGAAGACAGGGCGACTAATGAAAAACTGTTTTTT. Translation: CASREDRATNEKLFF. Full variable domain (missing parts from reference TRBV2 and TRBJ1-4): EPEVTQTPSHQVTQMGQEVILRCVPISNHLYFYWYRQILGQKVEFLVSFYNNEISEKSEIFDDQFSVERPDGSNFTLKIRSTKLEDSAMYFCASREDRATNEKLFFGSGTQLSVL.

This clone was seen more than once but under ten times. This rearrangement joins TRBV2 to TRBJ2-5; the D gene is possibly TRBD2 (5 bases). Trimming left V 6 bases short and J 0 bases short, with 11 bases between. Germline V CDR1 and CDR2: SNHLY, FYNNEI. The CDR3 consists of 14 residues. The CDR3 nucleotides read TGTGCCAGCAGATCGGACGGGGACCAAGAGACCCAGTACTTC. It is translated as CASRSDGDQETQYF.

The chain couples TRBV2 to TRBJ2-3; TRBD2 agrees at 11 bases. The CDR3 loop spans 16 amino acids. Germline CDR1 and CDR2: SNHLY and FYNNEI. V trimming: 6 bases; J trimming: 2 bases; junction bases outside the gene matches: 7. CDR3 sequence (DNA): TGTGCCAGCAGCGCCCTAGCGGGGGGACTCACAGATACGCAGTATTTT. Residues: CASSALAGGLTDTQYF.

This clone was picked up a small number of times. The rearrangement links TRBV5-1 to TRBJ2-1; a possible D gene is TRBD1 (6 bases). Germline V lookup: CDR1 SGHRS, CDR2 YFSETQ. V lost 2 bases to trimming and J lost 8 bases, with 17 bases between them. The CDR3 runs 15 residues. The CDR3 nucleotides are TGCGCCAGCAGCTTAGGGACAACCCCCGTCGATGAGCAGTTCTTC. Translation: CASSLGTTPVDEQFF.

This rearrangement joins TRBV29-1 to TRBJ2-7; D uncertain. The germline V gene has CDR1 SQVTM and CDR2 ANQGSEA. The ends were cut back, 6 bases at V and 6 bases at J, with 9 bases in the middle. This CDR3 comprises 10 residues. The CDR3 bases are TGCAGCGTAGGGTTGGGCGAGCAGTACTTC. It encodes CSVGLGEQYF.

V is TRBV27 and J is TRBJ2-1; D is possibly TRBD2 (6 bases). The germline V gene encodes CDR1 MNHEY and CDR2 SMNVEV (reference sequence). The CDR3 is made up of 14 amino acids. V was trimmed by 3 bases and J by 4 bases, leaving 10 bases between them. The CDR3 nucleotides read TGTGCCAGCAGTTTTCTCGGGGGATACAATGAGCAGTTCTTC. This encodes CASSFLGGYNEQFF.

The chain uses TRBV15 and TRBJ2-2; TRBD2 matches at 7 bases. Germline loops: CDR1 LNHNV, CDR2 YYDKDF (reference sequence). With 6 bases clipped from V and 7 bases from J, the junction kept 17 bases outside the gene matches. This CDR3 spans 17 amino acids. The CDR3 nucleotides are TGTGCCACCAGTAAATCATTAGCGGGCGCGACAGACGGGGAGCTGTTTTTT. The encoded protein is CATSKSLAGATDGELFF.

V gene TRBV5-1 combines with J gene TRBJ1-1, with 7 nucleotides matching TRBD1. Germline CDR1 SGHRS, CDR2 YFSETQ. Losses at the gene ends were 4 bases for V and 5 bases for J; bases not matched to a gene: 8. The CDR3 consists of 14 residues. The CDR3 region has the DNA TGCGCCAGCAGCACCAAGGGGGCTATGACTGAAGCTTTCTTT. Protein product: CASSTKGAMTEAFF.

CDR3 DNA: TGTGCCAGCAGTTTAAGGGTGTTAGCGGCTATCGAGCAGTACTTC. Its protein product is CASSLRVLAAIEQYF. The chain combines TRBV28 with TRBJ2-7, with D perhaps TRBD2 (6 bases). This CDR3 is built from 15 residues. Per germline, CDR1 MDHEN and CDR2 SYDVKM. V gave up 2 bases and J gave up 6 bases, with 17 bases separating them. Full variable domain (missing parts from reference TRBV28 and TRBJ2-7): DVKVTQSSRYLVKRTGEKVFLECVQDMDHENMFWYRQDPGLGLRLIYFSYDVKMKEKGDIPEGYSVSREKKERFSLILESASTNQTSMYLCASSLRVLAAIEQYFGPGTRLTVT.

The chain couples TRBV5-1 to TRBJ2-7; 8 bases fit TRBD1. CDR3 size: 15 residues. The germline gives CDR1 SGHRS, CDR2 YFSETQ. After removal of 0 bases from V and 2 bases from J, the junction contained 4 bases not matched to a gene. CDR3 loop: CASSLGTGKPYEQYF. CDR3 bases: TGCGCCAGCAGCTTGGGGACAGGGAAACCCTACGAGCAGTACTTC.

The chain links TRBV5-1 to TRBJ2-5; 9 bases map to TRBD1. Per the germline V gene, CDR1 is SGHRS and CDR2 is YFSETQ. V lost 0 bases to trimming and J lost 7 bases; unmatched junction nucleotides: 7. This CDR3 is built from 15 residues. The DNA for the CDR3 is TGCGCCAGCAGCTTGGGACAGGGGGTCGTTCGGACCCAGTACTTC. Translating it yields CASSLGQGVVRTQYF.

Only a few counts were recorded for this clone. V and J are TRBV2 and TRBJ1-6, with D possibly matching TRBD1 (6 bases). The CDR3 has 13 amino acids. Looked up from germline, CDR1 is SNHLY and CDR2 is FYNNEI. V was trimmed by 8 bases and J by 7 bases, leaving 12 bases between them. The DNA for the CDR3 is TGTGCCAGCGGTGCAGGGACAAATTCACCCCTCCACTTT. Translated, it gives CASGAGTNSPLHF.

The genes are TRBV7-9 and TRBJ2-3; unclear D gene. The V end lost 8 bases, the J end lost 5 bases, and 8 bases lay between the germline ends. The germline V gene encodes CDR1 SEHNR and CDR2 FQNEAQ (reference sequence). CDR3 size: 11 residues. The CDR3 DNA follows: TGTGCCAGCGGCAAAGGAGATACGCAGTATTTT. Translation: CASGKGDTQYF.

This clone was observed at least ten times. The rearrangement joins TRBV27 to TRBJ1-5, with 11 bases matching TRBD1. In germline, CDR1 is MNHEY, CDR2 SMNVEV (reference sequence). The CDR3 spans 16 residues. The V gene end was trimmed by 3 bases and the J gene end by 7 bases; junction bases not matched to a gene: 8. The CDR3 loop is CASSFTGTGGWQPQHF. CDR3 nucleotide sequence: TGTGCCAGCAGTTTTACCGGGACAGGGGGGTGGCAGCCCCAGCATTTT.

This chain's CDR3 is CASSLVVHGPQYF. The CDR3 coding sequence is TGTGCCAGCAGCTTAGTGGTGCATGGACCGCAGTATTTT. V gene TRBV7-2 combines with J gene TRBJ2-3; D not certain. The CDR3 is 13 residues long. V lost 1 base and J 10 bases, leaving 12 bases between the germline ends. Germline V gene data show CDR1 as SGHTA and CDR2 as FQGNSA.

The chain uses TRBV6-5 and TRBJ1-4; D is unresolved. Germline assignment: CDR1 MNHEY and CDR2 SVGAGI. This CDR3 has 15 residues. Between the trimmed V and J ends, which lost 6 bases and 8 bases, there was a span of 19 bases. CDR3 DNA sequence: TGTGCCAGCAGCTACAGCGTGGCGTTATGGGAAAAACTGTTTTTT. Its translation: CASSYSVALWEKLFF.

The V gene is TRBV28, the J gene TRBJ2-3, with D unresolved. The CDR3 has 12 amino acids. V was pared by 8 bases and J by 3 bases, with 9 bases between. Germline V lookup: CDR1 MDHEN, CDR2 SYDVKM. DNA for the CDR3: TGTGCCAGCGGGCCTTGGACAGATACGCAGTATTTT. Its protein product is CASGPWTDTQYF.

This clone is judged medium-sized. The chain has TRBV4-2 and TRBJ1-1; 7 nucleotides match TRBD1. Germline V gene data show CDR1 as LGHNA and CDR2 as YNFKEQ. The CDR3 extends over 16 amino acids. J lost 6 bases, V lost 4 bases, and 14 bases had no gene match. The CDR3 region has the DNA TGTGCCAGCAGCCCCGTACAGGGGATGGGGCGGGCTGAAGCTTTCTTT. Protein sequence: CASSPVQGMGRAEAFF.